A selection of T cell receptor beta chains follows, all from one sample in a study of T-cell reconstitution after alpha-beta-depleted transplantation in children. A single record per CDR3 protein comes from TCRdb applying MiXCR to the PCR reads. The table lists over 450,000 distinct CDR3 sequences, 8% to 11% of them singletons. Sequenced material: PBMCs, taken before TCRalphabeta/CD19-depleted stem cell transplant. Source of these receptors: a child between 2 and 9 years old with inherited bone marrow failure, due to receive a stem cell transplant. Both conserved end residues are part of each CDR3. Each record gives: D gene, J gene, V gene, clone size, CDR3 DNA, CDR3 protein. D genes are given only for firm matches. Rows may omit the clone size; those that give it use once, few, many or a size class.

d_gene: NA; j_gene: TRBJ2-1; v_gene: TRBV5-1; abundance: many; CDR3nt: TGCGCCAGCAGCTTGGACCTAGCCAACAATGAGCAGTTCTTC; CDR3aa: CASSLDLANNEQFF
d_gene: TRBD2; j_gene: TRBJ2-1; v_gene: TRBV4-3; abundance: many; CDR3nt: TGCGCCAGCAGCCAAGAAATAGCCGGGACTAGCGGGAGTAATGAGCAGTTCTTC; CDR3aa: CASSQEIAGTSGSNEQFF
d_gene: NA; j_gene: TRBJ1-1; v_gene: TRBV9; abundance: many; CDR3nt: TGTGCCAGCAGCGTAGGGCCGATGAACACTGAAGCTTTCTTT; CDR3aa: CASSVGPMNTEAFF
d_gene: NA; j_gene: TRBJ2-2; v_gene: TRBV12-3/TRBV12-4; abundance: few; CDR3nt: TGTGCCAGCAGTTCCTTCGACAGCAAAATAACCGGGGAGCTGTTTTTT; CDR3aa: CASSSFDSKITGELFF
d_gene: TRBD2; j_gene: TRBJ2-7; v_gene: TRBV5-1; abundance: many; CDR3nt: TGCGCCAGCAGCTTGGAGGGACTAGCGGGAGCGCAGTACTTC; CDR3aa: CASSLEGLAGAQYF
d_gene: TRBD2; j_gene: TRBJ2-7; v_gene: TRBV5-1; abundance: few; CDR3nt: TGCGCCAGCAGCTTGAAGACTAGCGGCCCCTACGAGCAGTACTTC; CDR3aa: CASSLKTSGPYEQYF
d_gene: TRBD1; j_gene: TRBJ1-2; v_gene: TRBV5-1; abundance: many; CDR3nt: TGCGCCAGCAGCTATGACAGGGGAGGAGGTGGCTACACCTTC; CDR3aa: CASSYDRGGGGYTF
d_gene: TRBD1; j_gene: TRBJ2-7; v_gene: TRBV28; abundance: NA; CDR3nt: TGTGCCAGCAGTTCGAGCCCGACAGGGGGGGACGAGCAGTACTTC; CDR3aa: CASSSSPTGGDEQYF
d_gene: NA; j_gene: TRBJ2-7; v_gene: TRBV4-3; abundance: many; CDR3nt: TGCGCCAGCAGCCAAGATAGGGGGGGCAAGCGGGACGAGCAGTACTTC; CDR3aa: CASSQDRGGKRDEQYF
d_gene: TRBD2; j_gene: TRBJ2-5; v_gene: TRBV7-2; abundance: few; CDR3nt: TGTGCCAGCAGCTTCGGACTAGCGGGAATAGGAGAGACCCAGTACTTC; CDR3aa: CASSFGLAGIGETQYF
d_gene: TRBD2; j_gene: TRBJ2-5; v_gene: TRBV10-3; abundance: many; CDR3nt: TGTGCCATCAGTGGGGGGGCAGCGGGAGATAAAGAGACCCAGTACTTC; CDR3aa: CAISGGAAGDKETQYF
d_gene: NA; j_gene: TRBJ1-2; v_gene: TRBV9; abundance: many; CDR3nt: TGTGCCAGCAGCGGATCACAGGGCAATGGCTACACCTTC; CDR3aa: CASSGSQGNGYTF
d_gene: TRBD1; j_gene: TRBJ1-4; v_gene: TRBV7-8; abundance: many; CDR3nt: TGTGCCAGCAGCTTAAAGGAGGGACAGTATGAAAAACTGTTTTTT; CDR3aa: CASSLKEGQYEKLFF
d_gene: NA; j_gene: TRBJ2-7; v_gene: TRBV3-1; abundance: NA; CDR3nt: TGTGCCAGCAGCCATCATAGCAAACAGCCCTACGAGCAGTACTTC; CDR3aa: CASSHHSKQPYEQYF
d_gene: NA; j_gene: TRBJ2-1; v_gene: TRBV29-1; abundance: many; CDR3nt: TGCAGCTTTCATTACAATGAGCAGTTCTTC; CDR3aa: CSFHYNEQFF
d_gene: NA; j_gene: TRBJ2-3; v_gene: TRBV20-1; abundance: few; CDR3nt: TGCAGTGCTAGAGATCGGAAAGATACGCAGTATTTT; CDR3aa: CSARDRKDTQYF
d_gene: NA; j_gene: TRBJ2-1; v_gene: TRBV12-5; abundance: many; CDR3nt: TGTGCTAGTGGCCGAGCCCACAATGAGCAGTTCTTC; CDR3aa: CASGRAHNEQFF
d_gene: NA; j_gene: TRBJ1-2; v_gene: TRBV12-3/TRBV12-4; abundance: few; CDR3nt: TGTGCCAGCAGCCTTAGGACTCCACTCTTGCATGGGTACACCTTC; CDR3aa: CASSLRTPLLHGYTF
d_gene: TRBD2; j_gene: TRBJ2-1; v_gene: TRBV6-2/TRBV6-3; abundance: many; CDR3nt: TGTGCCAGCAGTGACATCCCTAGCGGAATCTCCTACAATGAGCAGTTCTTC; CDR3aa: CASSDIPSGISYNEQFF
d_gene: NA; j_gene: TRBJ2-2; v_gene: TRBV10-3; abundance: many; CDR3nt: TGTGCCATCAGTGAATTCACCGGGGAGCTGTTTTTT; CDR3aa: CAISEFTGELFF
d_gene: TRBD2; j_gene: TRBJ2-1; v_gene: TRBV27; abundance: few; CDR3nt: TGTGCCAGCAGAGTTGGGGGGGTATCGTGGGGGATTCGGAATGAGCAGTTCTTC; CDR3aa: CASRVGGVSWGIRNEQFF
d_gene: NA; j_gene: TRBJ2-2; v_gene: TRBV9; abundance: many; CDR3nt: TGTGCCAGCAGCGTTGACAGGCATATGAGTGGGCTAGGCCGCACCGGGGAGCTGTTTTTT; CDR3aa: CASSVDRHMSGLGRTGELFF
d_gene: TRBD1; j_gene: TRBJ2-5; v_gene: TRBV7-2; abundance: many; CDR3nt: TGTGCCAGCAGCTACTACTATGGGACAGCCCAAGAGACCCAGTACTTC; CDR3aa: CASSYYYGTAQETQYF
d_gene: NA; j_gene: TRBJ2-4; v_gene: TRBV18; abundance: NA; CDR3nt: TGTGCCAGCTCACCAGCCATAGCCAAAAACATTCAGTACTTC; CDR3aa: CASSPAIAKNIQYF
d_gene: NA; j_gene: TRBJ2-7; v_gene: TRBV30; abundance: many; CDR3nt: TGTGCCTGGAGTGGAGGACTACTGTTGTACGAGCAGTACTTC; CDR3aa: CAWSGGLLLYEQYF
d_gene: NA; j_gene: TRBJ2-1; v_gene: TRBV5-4; abundance: few; CDR3nt: TGTGCCAGCAGCTTGGCGGTCCTTGCCAATGAGCAGTTCTTC; CDR3aa: CASSLAVLANEQFF
d_gene: NA; j_gene: TRBJ2-1; v_gene: TRBV10-1; abundance: many; CDR3nt: TGCGCCAGCAGTGCGACGGGGACCTACAATGAGCAGTTCTTC; CDR3aa: CASSATGTYNEQFF
d_gene: NA; j_gene: TRBJ2-7; v_gene: TRBV20-1; abundance: few; CDR3nt: TGCAGTGCTTCCCCCCACTACGAGCAGTACTTC; CDR3aa: CSASPHYEQYF
d_gene: NA; j_gene: TRBJ2-1; v_gene: TRBV29-1; abundance: many; CDR3nt: TGCACCGGAGGACTGAACTACAATGAGCAGTTCTTC; CDR3aa: CTGGLNYNEQFF
d_gene: NA; j_gene: TRBJ1-2; v_gene: TRBV19; abundance: many; CDR3nt: TGTGCCAGCAGCCCGGGGGGCTATGGCTACACCTTC; CDR3aa: CASSPGGYGYTF
d_gene: NA; j_gene: TRBJ1-3; v_gene: TRBV4-1; abundance: many; CDR3nt: TGCGCCAGCAGCCAAGATTATGGACGCTCTGGAAACACCATATATTTT; CDR3aa: CASSQDYGRSGNTIYF
d_gene: TRBD1; j_gene: TRBJ2-1; v_gene: TRBV24-1; abundance: many; CDR3nt: TGTGCCACCAGTGATTTAGTTCAGGGGGCCATCAATGAGCAGTTCTTC; CDR3aa: CATSDLVQGAINEQFF
d_gene: TRBD2; j_gene: TRBJ2-7; v_gene: TRBV6-5; abundance: few; CDR3nt: TGTGCCAGCAGTTACTCGACTAGCGGGACCTACGAGCAGTACTTC; CDR3aa: CASSYSTSGTYEQYF
d_gene: TRBD2; j_gene: TRBJ2-1; v_gene: TRBV20-1; abundance: many; CDR3nt: TGCAGTGCTCCAGGGGAGAGCGGGAGGGCCTTCTACAATGAGCAGTTCTTC; CDR3aa: CSAPGESGRAFYNEQFF
d_gene: NA; j_gene: TRBJ2-3; v_gene: TRBV25-1; abundance: many; CDR3nt: TGTGCCAGCAGTGAATATGGGAGCGGACGCACAGATACGCAGTATTTT; CDR3aa: CASSEYGSGRTDTQYF
d_gene: TRBD1; j_gene: TRBJ2-2; v_gene: TRBV20-1; abundance: many; CDR3nt: TGCAGTGCTACAAACAGGGGCCGGACCGGGGAGCTGTTTTTT; CDR3aa: CSATNRGRTGELFF
d_gene: TRBD2; j_gene: TRBJ2-7; v_gene: TRBV20-1; abundance: many; CDR3nt: TGCAGTGCTAGAGACTTCTATCTAGCGGGAGTTTACGAGCAGTACTTC; CDR3aa: CSARDFYLAGVYEQYF
d_gene: NA; j_gene: TRBJ1-5; v_gene: TRBV27; abundance: many; CDR3nt: TGTGCCAGCAGTTTATTAGCAGGGAGCGTTCAGCCCCAGCATTTT; CDR3aa: CASSLLAGSVQPQHF
d_gene: NA; j_gene: TRBJ1-3; v_gene: TRBV27; abundance: few; CDR3nt: TGTGCCAGCAGTCCGGTGACAGGCTCTGGAAACACCATATATTTT; CDR3aa: CASSPVTGSGNTIYF
d_gene: TRBD2; j_gene: TRBJ2-2; v_gene: TRBV29-1; abundance: NA; CDR3nt: TGCAGCGTTCCGGGACTAGCGGGAGTGAACACCGGGGAGCTGTTTTTT; CDR3aa: CSVPGLAGVNTGELFF
d_gene: NA; j_gene: TRBJ2-3; v_gene: TRBV5-1; abundance: many; CDR3nt: TGCGCCAGCAGCGCGAGCATCGGACTCAACACAGATACGCAGTATTTT; CDR3aa: CASSASIGLNTDTQYF
d_gene: TRBD2; j_gene: TRBJ2-3; v_gene: TRBV4-3; abundance: many; CDR3nt: TGCGCCAGCAGCCAAGACCAGGGCCTAGCGGAGAGTGGAGATACGCAGTATTTT; CDR3aa: CASSQDQGLAESGDTQYF
d_gene: TRBD2; j_gene: TRBJ2-1; v_gene: TRBV12-3/TRBV12-4; abundance: many; CDR3nt: TGTGCCAGCAGTTCACCTAGCGGGATCCTCTACAATGAGCAGTTCTTC; CDR3aa: CASSSPSGILYNEQFF
d_gene: NA; j_gene: TRBJ2-5; v_gene: TRBV10-3; abundance: many; CDR3nt: TGTGCCATCAGTGATGTGGGAGTGGGTTGGCAAGAGACCCAGTACTTC; CDR3aa: CAISDVGVGWQETQYF
d_gene: NA; j_gene: TRBJ2-1; v_gene: TRBV10-1; abundance: NA; CDR3nt: TGCGCCAGCAGTGACCTCCCAGAGGATGAGCAGTTCTTC; CDR3aa: CASSDLPEDEQFF
d_gene: TRBD2; j_gene: TRBJ2-7; v_gene: TRBV5-6; abundance: many; CDR3nt: TGTGCCAGCAGCGCTAAACTAGCGGGAGACCTCTACGAGCAGTACTTC; CDR3aa: CASSAKLAGDLYEQYF
d_gene: NA; j_gene: TRBJ2-7; v_gene: TRBV15; abundance: many; CDR3nt: TGTGCCACCAGCAAACGGGAGAGGGCCTACGAGCAGTACTTC; CDR3aa: CATSKRERAYEQYF
d_gene: NA; j_gene: TRBJ2-1; v_gene: TRBV19; abundance: many; CDR3nt: TGTGCCAGCAAGAAGCTAGCTTCCTACAATGAGCAGTTCTTC; CDR3aa: CASKKLASYNEQFF
d_gene: NA; j_gene: TRBJ2-3; v_gene: TRBV28; abundance: many; CDR3nt: TGTGCCAGCAGTACTACTAGCCCACCAGATACGCAGTATTTT; CDR3aa: CASSTTSPPDTQYF
d_gene: TRBD1; j_gene: TRBJ2-6; v_gene: TRBV5-4; abundance: NA; CDR3nt: TGTGCCAGCAGCTTGCTCCGGACAGGGTTCTCTGGGGCCAACGTCCTGACTTTC; CDR3aa: CASSLLRTGFSGANVLTF
d_gene: NA; j_gene: TRBJ2-2; v_gene: TRBV28; abundance: many; CDR3nt: TGTGCCAGCAGTTTAGGCGGCAGGGACACCGGGGAGCTGTTTTTT; CDR3aa: CASSLGGRDTGELFF
d_gene: NA; j_gene: TRBJ2-7; v_gene: TRBV12-3/TRBV12-4; abundance: NA; CDR3nt: TGTGCCAGCAGTGGGGACAACACCTACGAGCAGTACTTC; CDR3aa: CASSGDNTYEQYF
d_gene: NA; j_gene: TRBJ1-3; v_gene: TRBV29-1; abundance: many; CDR3nt: TGCAGCGTTGAGCAGGGGTTCTCTGGAAACACCATATATTTT; CDR3aa: CSVEQGFSGNTIYF
d_gene: TRBD2; j_gene: TRBJ2-1; v_gene: TRBV27; abundance: many; CDR3nt: TGTGCCAGCAGTTTTGCTAGCGGGAGGGCCCGGGTGAGTGAGCAGTTCTTC; CDR3aa: CASSFASGRARVSEQFF
d_gene: TRBD1; j_gene: TRBJ1-4; v_gene: TRBV12-3/TRBV12-4; abundance: NA; CDR3nt: TGTGCCAGCAGTTGGGGACAGGGGGTAACTAATGAAAAACTGTTTTTT; CDR3aa: CASSWGQGVTNEKLFF